Listed below are T cell receptor beta chains from one sample, sequenced in a study of T cells after yellow fever vaccination. TCRdb redid the calling of the 5' RACE reads with MiXCR, one entry per CDR3 protein. The data contain 150,000 to 200,000 distinct CDR3 sequences, approximately 10% of them singletons. This material consisted of CD8+ T cells sorted from PBMCs, taken 15 days after the yellow fever booster vaccination. These TCRs come from a young man who received the YFV17D yellow fever vaccine. Both conserved end residues are part of each CDR3. D genes are given only for firm matches. Not all rows give a size; the values are once, few, many and, for expanded clones, a class.

J gene: TRBJ2-7
V gene: TRBV19
clone size: -
D gene: -
CDR3 protein: CASSPTGAYEQYF
CDR3 DNA: TGTGCCAGTAGTCCGACGGGAGCCTACGAGCAGTACTTC

J gene: TRBJ2-1
V gene: TRBV5-4
clone size: many
D gene: -
CDR3 protein: CASSFGGADNEQFF
CDR3 DNA: TGTGCCAGCAGCTTTGGGGGGGCGGACAATGAGCAGTTCTTC

J gene: TRBJ2-2
V gene: TRBV18
clone size: many
D gene: -
CDR3 protein: CASSPIRGQNTGELFF
CDR3 DNA: TGTGCCAGCTCACCAATCAGGGGTCAAAACACCGGGGAGCTGTTTTTT

J gene: TRBJ1-5
V gene: TRBV7-9
clone size: few
D gene: -
CDR3 protein: CASSLTGSGNQPQHF
CDR3 DNA: TGTGCCAGCAGCTTGACAGGTTCGGGCAATCAGCCCCAGCATTTT

J gene: TRBJ2-1
V gene: TRBV5-1
clone size: -
D gene: TRBD1
CDR3 protein: CASRGDRSEQFF
CDR3 DNA: TGCGCCAGCAGAGGGGACAGGAGTGAGCAGTTCTTC

J gene: TRBJ2-1
V gene: TRBV7-2
clone size: many
D gene: -
CDR3 protein: CASSSIPGTVYYNEQFF
CDR3 DNA: TGTGCCAGCAGCTCCATTCCCGGGACTGTCTACTACAATGAGCAGTTCTTC

J gene: TRBJ2-2
V gene: TRBV9
clone size: -
D gene: TRBD1
CDR3 protein: CASSVAGPGGTGELFF
CDR3 DNA: TGTGCCAGCAGCGTAGCTGGGCCAGGGGGAACCGGGGAGCTGTTTTTT

J gene: TRBJ2-7
V gene: TRBV7-6
clone size: many
D gene: -
CDR3 protein: CASSQTLETVEQYF
CDR3 DNA: TGTGCCAGCAGCCAGACTCTCGAGACGGTCGAGCAGTACTTC

J gene: TRBJ2-2
V gene: TRBV11-2
clone size: -
D gene: -
CDR3 protein: CASSFTSHTGELFF
CDR3 DNA: TGTGCCAGCAGCTTTACTAGTCACACCGGGGAGCTGTTTTTT

J gene: TRBJ2-7
V gene: TRBV29-1
clone size: -
D gene: TRBD1
CDR3 protein: CSVRQGFYEQYF
CDR3 DNA: TGCAGCGTTCGACAGGGTTTCTACGAGCAGTACTTC

J gene: TRBJ2-1
V gene: TRBV11-2
clone size: many
D gene: TRBD2
CDR3 protein: CASSLAGGLYNEQFF
CDR3 DNA: TGTGCCAGCAGCTTAGCGGGGGGGCTATACAATGAGCAGTTCTTC

J gene: TRBJ2-2
V gene: TRBV9
clone size: few
D gene: -
CDR3 protein: CASRGTPGELFF
CDR3 DNA: TGTGCCAGCCGGGGGACACCCGGGGAGCTGTTTTTT

J gene: TRBJ1-1
V gene: TRBV7-6
clone size: -
D gene: TRBD1
CDR3 protein: CASSPSRDRGRNTEAFF
CDR3 DNA: TGTGCCAGCAGCCCGTCCCGGGACAGGGGGCGAAACACTGAAGCTTTCTTT

J gene: TRBJ2-1
V gene: TRBV6-2/TRBV6-3
clone size: few
D gene: -
CDR3 protein: CASSYGTANEQFF
CDR3 DNA: TGTGCCAGCAGTTACGGTACCGCCAATGAGCAGTTCTTC

J gene: TRBJ2-1
V gene: TRBV10-2
clone size: many
D gene: TRBD2
CDR3 protein: CASTEATSGGFSEQFF
CDR3 DNA: TGCGCCAGCACCGAAGCGACTAGCGGGGGATTTAGTGAGCAGTTCTTC

J gene: TRBJ1-1
V gene: TRBV29-1
clone size: many
D gene: -
CDR3 protein: CSVGAGAEAFF
CDR3 DNA: TGCAGCGTTGGGGCAGGGGCTGAAGCTTTCTTT

J gene: TRBJ2-5
V gene: TRBV7-3
clone size: many
D gene: -
CDR3 protein: CASSSGNSETQYF
CDR3 DNA: TGTGCCAGCAGCTCGGGGAATTCAGAGACCCAGTACTTC

J gene: TRBJ2-1
V gene: TRBV12-3/TRBV12-4
clone size: -
D gene: -
CDR3 protein: CASSLDVPVVSYNEQFF
CDR3 DNA: TGTGCCAGCAGTTTAGACGTTCCCGTTGTATCCTACAATGAGCAGTTCTTC

J gene: TRBJ1-2
V gene: TRBV6-2/TRBV6-3
clone size: -
D gene: -
CDR3 protein: CASRTTTRRHHPNYGYTF
CDR3 DNA: TGTGCCAGCAGAACTACCACTAGGCGGCATCATCCTAACTATGGCTACACCTTC

J gene: TRBJ2-2
V gene: TRBV19
clone size: -
D gene: -
CDR3 protein: CASSLGAIGELFF
CDR3 DNA: TGTGCCAGTAGTCTGGGTGCAATCGGGGAGCTGTTTTTT

J gene: TRBJ1-1
V gene: TRBV12-3/TRBV12-4
clone size: few
D gene: -
CDR3 protein: CASSWAIYTEAFF
CDR3 DNA: TGTGCCAGCAGTTGGGCAATTTACACTGAAGCTTTCTTT

J gene: TRBJ1-2
V gene: TRBV4-1
clone size: -
D gene: -
CDR3 protein: CASSQEAGVPNYGYTF
CDR3 DNA: TGCGCCAGCAGCCAAGAGGCGGGGGTTCCTAACTATGGCTACACCTTC

J gene: TRBJ1-1
V gene: TRBV3-1
clone size: few
D gene: TRBD1
CDR3 protein: CASSQGQGATEAFF
CDR3 DNA: TGTGCCAGCAGCCAAGGACAGGGCGCCACTGAAGCTTTCTTT

J gene: TRBJ2-7
V gene: TRBV10-3
clone size: few
D gene: TRBD1
CDR3 protein: CAISEVGTGTYEQYF
CDR3 DNA: TGTGCCATCAGTGAGGTTGGGACAGGAACCTACGAGCAGTACTTC

J gene: TRBJ1-2
V gene: TRBV9
clone size: few
D gene: TRBD1
CDR3 protein: CASSVEATGHYGYTF
CDR3 DNA: TGTGCCAGCAGCGTAGAAGCGACAGGGCACTATGGCTACACCTTC

J gene: TRBJ1-5
V gene: TRBV27
clone size: -
D gene: -
CDR3 protein: CASKWRPDQPQHF
CDR3 DNA: TGTGCCAGCAAATGGCGCCCCGATCAGCCCCAGCATTTT

J gene: TRBJ1-4
V gene: TRBV4-1
clone size: few
D gene: -
CDR3 protein: CASTPGNEKLFF
CDR3 DNA: TGCGCCAGTACACCGGGGAATGAAAAACTGTTTTTT

J gene: TRBJ2-3
V gene: TRBV28
clone size: -
D gene: TRBD2
CDR3 protein: CANYSPASGGEDTQYF
CDR3 DNA: TGTGCCAACTACTCGCCGGCTAGCGGGGGGGAAGATACGCAGTATTTT

J gene: TRBJ1-1
V gene: TRBV6-2/TRBV6-3
clone size: few
D gene: -
CDR3 protein: CASSPGRVEAFF
CDR3 DNA: TGTGCCAGCAGCCCAGGTCGGGTAGAAGCTTTCTTT

J gene: TRBJ1-1
V gene: TRBV4-3
clone size: few
D gene: -
CDR3 protein: CASSQDWDIPREAFF
CDR3 DNA: TGCGCCAGCAGCCAAGACTGGGACATTCCTCGCGAGGCTTTCTTT

J gene: TRBJ2-3
V gene: TRBV4-1
clone size: few
D gene: -
CDR3 protein: CASSHPGTTRTDTQYF
CDR3 DNA: TGCGCCAGCAGCCACCCCGGGACAACCCGCACAGATACGCAGTATTTT

J gene: TRBJ2-1
V gene: TRBV14
clone size: few
D gene: -
CDR3 protein: CASSQEEPMYNEQFF
CDR3 DNA: TGTGCCAGCAGCCAAGAAGAGCCGATGTACAATGAGCAGTTCTTC

J gene: TRBJ2-7
V gene: TRBV21-1
clone size: few
D gene: -
CDR3 protein: CASSKCTGVRVYEQYF
CDR3 DNA: TGTGCCAGCAGCAAATGCACAGGGGTTCGCGTGTACGAGCAGTACTTC

J gene: TRBJ2-3
V gene: TRBV7-9
clone size: few
D gene: -
CDR3 protein: CAHLPRTSTDTQYF
CDR3 DNA: TGTGCGCACCTACCCCGGACTAGCACAGATACGCAGTATTTT

J gene: TRBJ1-4
V gene: TRBV12-3/TRBV12-4
clone size: many
D gene: -
CDR3 protein: CASSLGGHEKLFF
CDR3 DNA: TGTGCCAGCAGCCTCGGGGGGCATGAAAAACTGTTTTTT

J gene: TRBJ2-5
V gene: TRBV4-1
clone size: few
D gene: TRBD1
CDR3 protein: CASSQIHRGETQYF
CDR3 DNA: TGCGCCAGCAGCCAAATCCACAGGGGAGAGACCCAGTACTTC

J gene: TRBJ2-1
V gene: TRBV27
clone size: few
D gene: -
CDR3 protein: CASNFGGPFGEQFF
CDR3 DNA: TGTGCCAGCAATTTCGGGGGCCCCTTTGGTGAGCAGTTCTTC

J gene: TRBJ2-7
V gene: TRBV5-5
clone size: many
D gene: -
CDR3 protein: CASSLSASSYEQYF
CDR3 DNA: TGTGCCAGCAGCTTATCGGCTAGTTCCTACGAGCAGTACTTC

J gene: TRBJ2-1
V gene: TRBV4-2
clone size: few
D gene: -
CDR3 protein: CASSQGQVTDVNEQFF
CDR3 DNA: TGTGCCAGCAGCCAAGGTCAGGTGACGGATGTAAATGAGCAGTTCTTC

J gene: TRBJ2-1
V gene: TRBV5-5
clone size: -
D gene: -
CDR3 protein: CASSLGGGRNNEQFF
CDR3 DNA: TGTGCCAGCAGCTTGGGTGGGGGGCGCAACAATGAGCAGTTCTTC

J gene: TRBJ2-5
V gene: TRBV6-6
clone size: few
D gene: -
CDR3 protein: CASSYSLGARETQYF
CDR3 DNA: TGTGCCAGCAGTTACTCGCTCGGGGCCCGGGAGACCCAGTACTTC

J gene: TRBJ1-6
V gene: TRBV6-1
clone size: few
D gene: -
CDR3 protein: CASSPDVTRPDSPLHF
CDR3 DNA: TGTGCCAGCAGTCCCGACGTGACTAGACCAGACTCACCCCTCCACTTT

J gene: TRBJ2-1
V gene: TRBV12-3/TRBV12-4
clone size: -
D gene: -
CDR3 protein: CASSLRVGGAPYNEQFF
CDR3 DNA: TGTGCCAGCAGTTTAAGGGTAGGGGGGGCACCCTACAATGAGCAGTTCTTC

J gene: TRBJ2-2
V gene: TRBV6-5
clone size: -
D gene: -
CDR3 protein: CASSLRVDGTGELFF
CDR3 DNA: TGTGCCAGCAGTCTCCGAGTCGACGGCACCGGGGAGCTGTTTTTT

J gene: TRBJ2-7
V gene: TRBV7-9
clone size: few
D gene: -
CDR3 protein: CASSFQREQYF
CDR3 DNA: TGTGCCAGCAGCTTCCAGCGCGAGCAGTACTTC

J gene: TRBJ2-5
V gene: TRBV7-2
clone size: -
D gene: TRBD2
CDR3 protein: CASSLWPGGPGETQYF
CDR3 DNA: TGTGCCAGCAGCTTGTGGCCGGGGGGGCCGGGGGAGACCCAGTACTTC

J gene: TRBJ2-1
V gene: TRBV20-1
clone size: many
D gene: TRBD2
CDR3 protein: CSARDVRGGNYNEQFF
CDR3 DNA: TGCAGTGCTAGAGATGTTCGCGGGGGGAACTACAATGAGCAGTTCTTC

J gene: TRBJ1-2
V gene: TRBV7-9
clone size: -
D gene: -
CDR3 protein: CASSLAGPYGYTF
CDR3 DNA: TGTGCCAGCAGCTTAGCGGGACCCTATGGCTACACCTTC

J gene: TRBJ2-2
V gene: TRBV12-3/TRBV12-4
clone size: -
D gene: -
CDR3 protein: CATAGGGQVELFF
CDR3 DNA: TGTGCCACTGCTGGAGGGGGGCAGGTGGAGCTGTTTTTT

J gene: TRBJ2-1
V gene: TRBV13
clone size: -
D gene: TRBD1
CDR3 protein: CASRQRGRTNEQFF
CDR3 DNA: TGTGCCAGCAGACAAAGGGGGCGGACCAATGAGCAGTTCTTC

J gene: TRBJ1-6
V gene: TRBV27
clone size: many
D gene: -
CDR3 protein: CASSLGHSPLHF
CDR3 DNA: TGTGCCAGCAGTTTAGGGCATTCACCCCTCCACTTT